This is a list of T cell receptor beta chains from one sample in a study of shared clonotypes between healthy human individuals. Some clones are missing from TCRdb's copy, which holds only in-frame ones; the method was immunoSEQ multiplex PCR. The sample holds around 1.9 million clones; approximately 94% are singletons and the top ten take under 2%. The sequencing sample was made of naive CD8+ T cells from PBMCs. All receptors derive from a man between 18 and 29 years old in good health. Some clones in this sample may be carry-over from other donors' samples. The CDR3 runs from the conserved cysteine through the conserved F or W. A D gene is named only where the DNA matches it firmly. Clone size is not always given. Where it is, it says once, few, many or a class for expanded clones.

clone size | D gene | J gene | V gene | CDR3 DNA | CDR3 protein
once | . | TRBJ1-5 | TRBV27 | TGTGCCAGCAGTTTATCGGGGAGCAATCAGCCCCAGCATTTT | CASSLSGSNQPQHF
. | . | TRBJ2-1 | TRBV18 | TGTGCCAGCTCACTAGGGACCAGAGACAATGAGCAGTTCTTC | CASSLGTRDNEQFF
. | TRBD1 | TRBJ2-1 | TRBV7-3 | TGTGCCAGCAGCCCGTATGGACAGGGGGGCAATGAGCAGTTCTTC | CASSPYGQGGNEQFF
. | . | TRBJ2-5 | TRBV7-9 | TGTGCCAGCAGCTCCCCGGGACGGGGGGAGACCCAGTACTTC | CASSSPGRGETQYF
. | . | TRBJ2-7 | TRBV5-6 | TGTGCCAGCACCCTTGGTATCCGGGCGGCCTCCTACGAGCAGTACTTC | CASTLGIRAASYEQYF
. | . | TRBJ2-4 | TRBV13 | TGTGCCAGCACCCCGGAGGAGGGAAGAGCCAAAAACATTCAGTACTTC | CASTPEEGRAKNIQYF
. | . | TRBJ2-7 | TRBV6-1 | TGTGCCAGCAGTGCGGCATGGGCCACCTACGAGCAGTACTTC | CASSAAWATYEQYF
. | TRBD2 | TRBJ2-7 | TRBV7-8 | TGTGCCAGCAGCTTAGCCGCCGGAAGCGGGGGATTCTACGAGCAGTACTTC | CASSLAAGSGGFYEQYF
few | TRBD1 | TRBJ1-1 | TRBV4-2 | TGTGCCAGCAGCCACAGGGGGCCAGGAGGTGAAGCTTTCTTT | CASSHRGPGGEAFF
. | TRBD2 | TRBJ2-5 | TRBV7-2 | TGTGCCAGCACCAGGAGGGGCGGGAGGGCCCGGGAGACCCAGTACTTC | CASTRRGGRARETQYF
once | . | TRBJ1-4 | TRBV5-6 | TGTGCCAGCAGCGCCTTGATAGCAGATGAAAAACTGTTTTTT | CASSALIADEKLFF
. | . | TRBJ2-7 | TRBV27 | TGTGCCAGCAGCCCCTTTGGAGTCTTGGGCGAGCAGTACTTC | CASSPFGVLGEQYF
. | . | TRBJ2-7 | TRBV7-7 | TGTGCCAGCAGCTTAGCGGCGAGCGTCTACGAGCAGTACTTC | CASSLAASVYEQYF
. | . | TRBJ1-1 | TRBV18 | TGTGCCAGCTCCCCGGCAGGCCGTCTGAACACTGAAGCTTTCTTT | CASSPAGRLNTEAFF
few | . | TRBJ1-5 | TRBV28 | TGTGCCAGCAGTACGCTCCAACAGCCCCAGCATTTT | CASSTLQQPQHF
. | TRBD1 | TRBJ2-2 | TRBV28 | TGTGCCAGCAGTTTGGGGACAGGGGGCTTGAGGGAGCTGTTTTTT | CASSLGTGGLRELFF
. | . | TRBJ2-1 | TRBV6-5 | TGTGCCAGCAGCCAAGCATACAATGAGCAGTTCTTC | CASSQAYNEQFF
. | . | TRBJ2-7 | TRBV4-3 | TGCGCCAGCAGCCAAATCACGGAGGGGAAGGACTACGAGCAGTACTTC | CASSQITEGKDYEQYF
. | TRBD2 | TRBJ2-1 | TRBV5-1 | TGCGCCAGCACTCTAGCGGGAGGGCACAATGAGCAGTTCTTC | CASTLAGGHNEQFF
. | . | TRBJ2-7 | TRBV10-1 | TGCGCCCGCAGGACGGACGCCTACGAGCAGTACTTC | CARRTDAYEQYF
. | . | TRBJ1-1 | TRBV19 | TGTGCCAGTAGTATAATATCTAAGACAAAAGAAGCTTTCTTT | CASSIISKTKEAFF
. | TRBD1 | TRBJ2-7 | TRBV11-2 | TGTGCCAGCAGAAAGAGGGCAGGGGGCCTATCCTACGAGCAGTACTTC | CASRKRAGGLSYEQYF
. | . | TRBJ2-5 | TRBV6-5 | TGTGCCAGCAGTTACACATTGGGCCCCCCGGAGACCCAGTACTTC | CASSYTLGPPETQYF
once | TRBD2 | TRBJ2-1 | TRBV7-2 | TGTGCCAGCAGCTTAGGAGCGGGATCAGTTTACAATGAGCAGTTCTTC | CASSLGAGSVYNEQFF
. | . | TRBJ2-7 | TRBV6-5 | TGTGCCAGCAGTTACTCGACGTCGCCTTCGTACGAGCAGTACTTC | CASSYSTSPSYEQYF
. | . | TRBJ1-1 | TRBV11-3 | TGTGCCAGCAGCCCCGGAGGGAACACTGAAGCTTTCTTT | CASSPGGNTEAFF
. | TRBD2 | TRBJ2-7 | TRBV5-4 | TGTGCCAGCAGCTCCGGGACTAGCGCTGCCTACGAGCAGTACTTC | CASSSGTSAAYEQYF
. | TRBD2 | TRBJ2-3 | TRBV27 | TGTGCCAGCAGGGCCCAGAATAGCGGGCGGCTAGATACGCAGTATTTT | CASRAQNSGRLDTQYF
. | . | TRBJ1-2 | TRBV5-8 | TGTGCCCGGGTATCCGGCACCTTC | CARVSGTF
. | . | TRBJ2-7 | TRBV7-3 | TGTGCCAGCAGCTTAAGGGGTAGCCGAGGCGAGCAGTACTTC | CASSLRGSRGEQYF
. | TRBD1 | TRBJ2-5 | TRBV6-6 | TGTGCCAGCACCTCCCGGACAGGGCAAGAGACCCAGTACTTC | CASTSRTGQETQYF
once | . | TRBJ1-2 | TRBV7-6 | TGTGCCAGCAGCTTATTTGGGGAGTCTAACTATGGCTACACCTTC | CASSLFGESNYGYTF
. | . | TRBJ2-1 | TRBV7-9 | TGTGCCAGCAGCCAGGGACAGTACACCCGGGAGGGCCCCTACAATGAGCAGTTCTTC | CASSQGQYTREGPYNEQFF
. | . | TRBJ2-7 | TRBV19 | TGTGCCAGTCGTCCGGGCTCCTACGAGCAGTACTTC | CASRPGSYEQYF
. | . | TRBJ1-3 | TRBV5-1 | TGCGCCAGCAGCTTGGGCGGCTCTGGAAACACCATATATTTT | CASSLGGSGNTIYF
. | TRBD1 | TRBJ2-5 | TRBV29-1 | TGCAGCGCTTGCACAGGGGTCGCGGGTGAGACCCAGTACTTC | CSACTGVAGETQYF
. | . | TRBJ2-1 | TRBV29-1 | TGCAGCGTTCCTGGGAGAACCTACATTGAGCAGTTCTTC | CSVPGRTYIEQFF
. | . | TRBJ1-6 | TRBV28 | TGTGCCAGCAGGACACCCGACGTCGGTACCCTCCACTTT | CASRTPDVGTLHF
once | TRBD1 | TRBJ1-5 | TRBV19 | TGTGCCAGTAGTTCCTCACAGGGGAAAGCTCAGCCCCAGCATTTT | CASSSSQGKAQPQHF
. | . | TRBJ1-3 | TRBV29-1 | TGCAGCGTCGAAGCCACAGAGGAGGGTGCAGGAAACACCATATATTTT | CSVEATEEGAGNTIYF
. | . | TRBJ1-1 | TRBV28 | TGTGCCAGCAGTTTAGGCGGGCCGGGGGCCACTGAAGCTTTCTTT | CASSLGGPGATEAFF
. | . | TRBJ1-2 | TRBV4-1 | TGCGCCAGCAGCCAAGTGGCAGCTACTTTTTCTAACTATGGCTACACCTTC | CASSQVAATFSNYGYTF
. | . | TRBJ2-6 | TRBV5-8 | TGTGCCAGCAGCTTGGCCTCTGGGGCCAACGTCCTGACTTTC | CASSLASGANVLTF
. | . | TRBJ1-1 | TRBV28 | TGTGCCAGCAGTAGAACACGGGGGGAGGGGAACACTGAAGCTTTCTTT | CASSRTRGEGNTEAFF
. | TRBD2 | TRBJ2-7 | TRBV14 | TGTGCCAGCAGCCCCTACGGGAGGAGCGCCTACGAGCAGTACTTC | CASSPYGRSAYEQYF
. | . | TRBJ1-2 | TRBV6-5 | TGTGCCAGCAGTTACTCGAAGGTCATCCAGGAGGGCTACACCTTC | CASSYSKVIQEGYTF
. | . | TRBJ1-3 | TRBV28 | TGTGCCAGCAGTCCGCGGGGGGGAAGAAACACCATATATTTT | CASSPRGGRNTIYF
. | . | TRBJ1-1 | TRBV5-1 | TGCGCCAGCAGCTTGGGAATGGGGAACACTGAAGCTTTCTTT | CASSLGMGNTEAFF
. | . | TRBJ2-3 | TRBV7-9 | TGTGCCAGCAGCTTAGACCCCCCGGGGGGCCAATGGACAGATACGCAGTATTTT | CASSLDPPGGQWTDTQYF
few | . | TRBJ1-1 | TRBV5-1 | TGCGCCAGCAGCTTGGAGGGGCAGGTTGGCACTGAAGCTTTCTTT | CASSLEGQVGTEAFF
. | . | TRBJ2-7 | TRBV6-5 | TGTGCCAGCAGTTCCCCATTAAGTACCTACGAGCAGTACTTC | CASSSPLSTYEQYF